These 25 T cell receptor beta chains originate from one sample sequenced in a study of T cells after yellow fever vaccination. One entry per CDR3 protein, called by TCRdb with MiXCR from the 5' RACE reads. This sample has under 500,000 distinct CDR3 sequences, with approximately 18% found just once. Sequenced material: PBMCs, taken before the yellow fever booster vaccination. The receptors here all came from a man aged 18-30 years who received the YFV17D yellow fever vaccine.

This clonotype appeared a few times. The gene calls are TRBV27 and TRBJ2-5; 7 bases are shared with TRBD1. There are 15 residues in the CDR3. Trimming took 6 bases from V and 1 from J; bases not matched to a gene: 8. The germline V gene has CDR1 MNHEY and CDR2 SMNVEV (reference sequence). The CDR3 DNA sequence: TGTGCCAGCAGCGACAGGGATTTGGCCCAAGAGACCCAGTACTTC. Amino acids: CASSDRDLAQETQYF.

This clonotype has a handful of counts. The chain combines TRBV4-1 with TRBJ1-4; D is perhaps TRBD1 (5 bases). CDR1 and CDR2 (germline): MGHRA, YSYEKL. This CDR3 contains 15 residues. V dropped 2 bases and J dropped 5 bases, with 12 bases sitting between them. The CDR3, as DNA: TGCGCCAGCAGCCAACTCGGGGCCTCCAATGAAAAACTGTTTTTT. Its protein is CASSQLGASNEKLFF.

This clonotype appeared a few times. The gene calls are TRBV10-3 and TRBJ1-2, with D perhaps matching TRBD1 (5 bases). Trimming removed 7 bases at V and 5 bases at J, with 17 bases between. CDR1 ENHRY and CDR2 SYGVKD come from the germline V gene. The CDR3 contains 14 residues. The CDR3 reads CAINIQGGRYGYTF. CDR3 coding DNA: TGTGCCATCAACATCCAGGGTGGGAGGTATGGCTACACCTTC.

This clonotype was detected only a few times. This chain connects TRBV20-1 to TRBJ2-1; a possible D gene is TRBD2 (5 bases). Trimming shortened V by 1 base and J by 6 bases, and 10 bases separated the two germline ends. This CDR3 has 13 residues. Germline V gene data show CDR1 as DFQATT and CDR2 as SNEGSKA (reference sequence). CDR3 bases: TGCAGTGCTAGAGCGACGGACTCCAATGAGCAGTTCTTC. It is translated as CSARATDSNEQFF.

This clonotype was seen more than once but under ten times. The CDR3 here is CASSQDTGSQLYGYTF. The CDR3 coding sequence is TGCGCCAGCAGCCAAGATACGGGAAGCCAGCTCTATGGCTACACCTTC. The chain links TRBV4-3 to TRBJ1-2; D not resolved. Germline CDR1 reads LGHNA; CDR2 reads YSLEER. Trimming removed 0 bases at V and 4 bases at J, with 15 bases between. The CDR3 covers 16 residues.

This clonotype has a handful of counts. The chain uses TRBV20-1 and TRBJ2-7, with 7 positions matching TRBD1. The J segment lost 7 bases and the V segment lost 0 bases, leaving 9 bases of the junction unmatched. The CDR3 loop spans 14 amino acids. Germline V CDR1 and CDR2: DFQATT, SNEGSKA (reference sequence). CDR3 in DNA: TGCAGTGCTAGAGATAGTAACAGGGGCTATGAGCAGTACGTC. It yields the protein CSARDSNRGYEQYV.

The CDR3 coding sequence is TGCGCCAGCAGCCAAGAGGATCGGCCTGAAGCTTTCTTT. Amino acid sequence: CASSQEDRPEAFF. The chain joins TRBV4-3 to TRBJ1-1; no firm D call. Trimming left V 0 bases short and J 6 bases short, with 8 bases between. Germline CDR1 is LGHNA and CDR2 is YSLEER. The CDR3 loop spans 13 amino acids.

The rearrangement uses TRBV6-5 and TRBJ2-7; 9 nucleotides match TRBD1. The germline V gene has CDR1 MNHEY and CDR2 SVGAGI. J gave up 2 bases and V 5 bases, and 4 bases lay outside the gene matches. The CDR3 totals 14 residues. This chain's CDR3 is CASSEGTGTYEQYV. In DNA form, the CDR3 reads TGTGCCAGCAGTGAAGGGACAGGGACCTACGAGCAGTACGTC.

The genes are TRBV7-2 and TRBJ2-3; no firm D call. Trimming removed 3 bases at V and 5 bases at J, with 9 bases between. There are 13 residues in the CDR3. From germline, CDR1 is SGHTA and CDR2 FQGNSA. Here the CDR3 reads CASSFKVGDTQYF. Written as DNA, the CDR3 is TGTGCCAGCAGCTTTAAGGTGGGAGATACGCAGTATTTT.

A few counts support this clonotype. The gene calls are TRBV6-5 and TRBJ2-3; D uncertain. Per germline, CDR1 MNHEY and CDR2 SVGAGI. The CDR3 length is 14 residues. The V and J ends lost 6 bases and 1 base respectively, with 11 bases between them. CDR3: CASRKRSRTDTQYF. CDR3 nucleotide sequence: TGTGCCAGCAGAAAACGGAGCCGCACAGATACGCAGTATTTT.

This clonotype has just a few counts. The J gene is TRBJ1-6, the V gene TRBV27, with D possibly matching TRBD1 (5 bases). The CDR3 runs to 14 residues. Trimming stripped 5 bases from V and 14 bases from J, with 19 bases between. CDR1 is MNHEY, CDR2 SMNVEV, per germline (reference sequence). The CDR3 nucleotides read TGTGCCAGCAGTCGGGGACCGGGACCTGTGACCCTCCACTTT. This gives the protein CASSRGPGPVTLHF.

The rearrangement joins TRBV5-1 to TRBJ2-5; 7 bases match TRBD2. Germline V gene lookup returns CDR1 SGHRS and CDR2 YFSETQ. The CDR3 has 14 amino acids. The trim removed 5 bases at V and 5 bases at J, leaving 9 bases unmatched. The CDR3 region is CASSVAGVWETQYF. As DNA, the CDR3 is TGCGCCAGCAGTGTCGCGGGGGTTTGGGAGACCCAGTACTTC.

The V call is TRBV27, the J call TRBJ1-3; 7 nucleotides agree with TRBD1. The CDR3 runs 16 residues. The germline V gene has CDR1 MNHEY and CDR2 SMNVEV (reference sequence). V lost 6 bases, J lost 4 bases, and 12 bases stayed unmatched. The CDR3 loop is CASSPFGQAAGNTIYF. For the CDR3, the DNA is TGTGCCAGCAGCCCTTTCGGACAGGCGGCAGGAAACACCATATATTTT.

This chain uses TRBV6-1 with TRBJ2-7, with 7 bases matching TRBD2. The germline V gene has CDR1 MNHNS and CDR2 SASEGT. V was pared by 4 bases and J by 2 bases, with 5 bases of the junction left unmatched. The CDR3 consists of 14 residues. CDR3 loop: CASSARGLTYEQYF. Written as DNA, the CDR3 is TGTGCCAGCAGTGCCCGGGGACTAACCTACGAGCAGTACTTC.

There are a few counts of this clonotype. This chain connects TRBV7-2 to TRBJ2-3, with 16 bases lining up with TRBD2. In germline, CDR1 is SGHTA, CDR2 FQGNSA. CDR3 length: 16 amino acids. The ends lost 5 bases at V and 4 bases at J; junction bases unmatched: 3. This CDR3 reads CASSPGLAGGADTQYF. CDR3 DNA sequence: TGTGCCAGCAGCCCGGGACTAGCGGGGGGGGCAGATACGCAGTATTTT.

In DNA, the CDR3 is TGTGCCAGCAGCCAAAGACAGATCAATGAGCAGTTCTTC. It is translated as CASSQRQINEQFF. V gene TRBV27 combines with J gene TRBJ2-1; possible D gene TRBD1, 5 bases. This CDR3 spans 13 amino acids. Trimming removed 6 bases at V and 6 bases at J, with 12 bases between. Germline V gene lookup returns CDR1 MNHEY and CDR2 SMNVEV (reference sequence).

This clonotype has just a few counts. The DNA of the CDR3 is TGCAGTGCTAGTAGCGACAGGTCGGGCGAGACCCAGTACTTC. Amino acids: CSASSDRSGETQYF. V usage is TRBV20-1 and J usage is TRBJ2-5, with D perhaps matching TRBD1 (6 bases). This CDR3 comprises 14 residues. Trimming took off 3 bases at V and 5 bases at J, with 16 bases between the two ends. Germline V gene lookup returns CDR1 DFQATT and CDR2 SNEGSKA (reference sequence).

This clonotype was seen a few times. This chain uses TRBV12-3 or TRBV12-4 with TRBJ1-5; D call uncertain. This CDR3 contains 15 residues. Deletions cut 3 bases from V and 0 bases from J, with 9 bases between. CDR3 DNA sequence: TGTGCCAGCAGTTTGGGGAGATCTAGCAATCAGCCCCAGCATTTT. Its protein product is CASSLGRSSNQPQHF.

This clonotype has only a few counts. This chain joins TRBV4-1 and TRBJ2-3, with 8 bases fitting TRBD2. Germline V CDR1 and CDR2: MGHRA, YSYEKL. The CDR3 runs 16 residues. Trimming cost V 4 bases and J 4 bases; bases outside gene matches: 10. For the CDR3, the DNA is TGCGCCAGCAGCCGGGAGGGACTAGGGGTCGCAGATACGCAGTATTTT. Protein product: CASSREGLGVADTQYF.

The V call is TRBV5-1, the J call TRBJ2-1; D is perhaps TRBD2 (5 bases). The CDR3 is 16 amino acids. The germline V gene encodes CDR1 SGHRS and CDR2 YFSETQ. Trimming removed 2 bases from V and 0 bases from J, with 12 bases in between. The CDR3 region is CASSFEEGSSYNEQFF. The CDR3 DNA sequence: TGCGCCAGCAGCTTCGAAGAGGGCAGCTCCTACAATGAGCAGTTCTTC. Complete variable domain (other parts from reference TRBV5-1 and TRBJ2-1): KAGVTQTPRYLIKTRGQQVTLSCSPISGHRSVSWYQQTPGQGLQFLFEYFSETQRNKGNFPGRFSGRQFSNSRSEMNVSTLELGDSALYLCASSFEEGSSYNEQFFGPGTRLTVL.

In its sample, this clonotype was seen many times. The V gene is TRBV12-3 or TRBV12-4, the J gene TRBJ2-1, with TRBD2 identical over 9 bases. V trimming: 4 bases; J trimming: 8 bases; junction bases outside the gene matches: 9. The CDR3 loop spans 15 amino acids. This CDR3 reads CASSSGGGAKDEQFF. The CDR3 bases are TGTGCCAGCAGTTCCGGCGGGGGGGCCAAGGATGAGCAGTTCTTC.

This clonotype has only a few counts. V and J are TRBV20-1 and TRBJ2-3, with 13 positions matching TRBD2. The germline V gene encodes CDR1 DFQATT and CDR2 SNEGSKA (reference sequence). Trimming removed 2 bases from V and 5 bases from J; junction bases left unmatched: 7. The CDR3 is 16 residues long. The CDR3 nucleotides read TGCAGTGCTAGACCATGGACTAGCGGGGGTCAAGATACGCAGTATTTT. This encodes CSARPWTSGGQDTQYF.

The V gene is TRBV9, the J gene TRBJ2-7, with a tentative D call TRBD2 (6 bases). Germline-derived CDR1 and CDR2 are SGDLS and YYNGEE. V was shortened by 0 bases and J by 1 base, with 11 bases between the two germline ends. This CDR3 spans 15 amino acids. The CDR3 loop reads CASSVELAASYEQYV. CDR3 sequence (DNA): TGTGCCAGCAGCGTAGAGTTAGCGGCTTCCTACGAGCAGTACGTC.

The chain couples TRBV4-1 to TRBJ2-2, with no clear D. V lost 1 base to trimming and J lost 5 bases, with 11 bases between them. Germline V CDR1 and CDR2: MGHRA, YSYEKL. The CDR3 extends over 15 amino acids. The CDR3 reads CASSQARVGTGELFF. The CDR3 DNA reads TGCGCCAGCAGCCAAGCGCGTGTGGGAACCGGGGAGCTGTTTTTT.

The chain recombines TRBV10-3 with TRBJ2-3; D not resolved. Germline V gives CDR1 ENHRY, CDR2 SYGVKD. Trimming took off 0 bases at V and 0 bases at J, with 16 bases between the two ends. This CDR3 has 18 residues. Here the CDR3 DNA reads TGTGCCATCAGTGAGTCCTTTAGTTTCGGCAGTAGCACAGATACGCAGTATTTT. Amino acids: CAISESFSFGSSTDTQYF.